This section outlines one T cell receptor (beta chain) sequence together with its context. These data come from a study of cytomegalovirus exposure and HLA in healthy donors. The donors (healthy individuals) were bone marrow donors. Primers for the PCR totalled 60 Vbeta and 13 Jbeta. Generated by immunoSEQ multiplex PCR, the TCRdb table keeps only in-frame clones and is missing some. The profile shows 150,000 to 200,000 clones, around 80% of them singletons. CDR3 length: 20 amino acids. The J segment lost 3 bases and the V segment lost 3 bases, leaving 17 bases of the junction unmatched. Germline assignment: CDR1 MDHEN and CDR2 SYDVKM.

The receptor comes from a woman aged 18 to 35 in good health and CMV-seropositive. Sequenced material: PBMCs. V usage is TRBV28 and J usage is TRBJ2-5; 12 positions agree with TRBD2. CDR3 loop: CASSFVGLAGGQGVEETQYF. Written as DNA, the CDR3 is TGTGCCAGCAGTTTTGTTGGGCTAGCGGGGGGGCAAGGGGTTGAAGAGACCCAGTACTTC.